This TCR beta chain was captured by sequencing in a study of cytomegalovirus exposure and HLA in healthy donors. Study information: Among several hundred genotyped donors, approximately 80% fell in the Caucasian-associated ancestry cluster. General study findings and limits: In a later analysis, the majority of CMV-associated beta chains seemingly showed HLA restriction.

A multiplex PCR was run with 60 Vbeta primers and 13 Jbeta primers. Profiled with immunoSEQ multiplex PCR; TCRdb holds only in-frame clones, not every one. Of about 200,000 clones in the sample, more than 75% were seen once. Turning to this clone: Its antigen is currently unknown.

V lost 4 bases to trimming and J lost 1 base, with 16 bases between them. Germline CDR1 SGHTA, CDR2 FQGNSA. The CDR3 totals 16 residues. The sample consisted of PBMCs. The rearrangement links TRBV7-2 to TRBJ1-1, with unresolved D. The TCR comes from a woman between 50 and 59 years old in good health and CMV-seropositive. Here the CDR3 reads CASSSGLTRGNTEAFF. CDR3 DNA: TGTGCCAGCAGCTCCGGACTTACCCGAGGGAACACTGAAGCTTTCTTT.